This T cell receptor beta chain was captured by sequencing in a study of shared clonotypes between healthy human individuals. Whole-study findings and limits: Clonotypes shared by all four sorted-subset donors had higher generation probabilities than non-shared clonotypes. Several donors held about 5.1% of naive CD4 clonotypes in common. Rarefaction analysis demonstrated incomplete sorted-subset sequencing notwithstanding large depth.

Of note for this clone: Its antigen is currently unknown.

TCRdb keeps only in-frame clones here, not all; method: immunoSEQ multiplex PCR. The sample carries about 2 million clones, approximately 95% recorded once. V lost 4 bases and J lost 2; bases outside the gene matches: 8. The CDR3 consists of 15 residues. Per germline, CDR1 MNHEY and CDR2 SVGAGI. The rearrangement uses TRBV6-5 and TRBJ2-7, with 7 nucleotides matching TRBD2. The receptor's source is a young man in good health. The sequencing sample was made of naive CD4+ T cells sorted from blood. Noted subset: CD45RA+ positively selected. The CDR3 sequence: CASSFVAGPTYEQYF. The CDR3 DNA reads TGTGCCAGCAGTTTCGTAGCGGGTCCCACCTACGAGCAGTACTTC.